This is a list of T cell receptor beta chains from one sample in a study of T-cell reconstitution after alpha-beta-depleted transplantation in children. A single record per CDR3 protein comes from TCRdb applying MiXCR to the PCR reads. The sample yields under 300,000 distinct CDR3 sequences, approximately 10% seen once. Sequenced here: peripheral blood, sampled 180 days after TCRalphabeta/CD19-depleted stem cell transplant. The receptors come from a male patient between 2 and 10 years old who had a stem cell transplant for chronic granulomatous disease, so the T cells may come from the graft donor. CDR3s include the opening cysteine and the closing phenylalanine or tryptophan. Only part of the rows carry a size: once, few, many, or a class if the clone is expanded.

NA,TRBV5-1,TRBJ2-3,CASSPPGLADTQYF
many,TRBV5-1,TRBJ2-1,CASSLVAGIAGGSYNEQFF
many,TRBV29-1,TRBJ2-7,CSVEVDGLKNEQYF
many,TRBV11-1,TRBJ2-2,CASSSDSAPTSNTGELFF
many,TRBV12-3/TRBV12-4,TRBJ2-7,CASSPHSGRTYEQYF
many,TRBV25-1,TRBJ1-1,CASSVSTGDTEAFF
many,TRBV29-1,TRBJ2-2,CSVDAGVTGELFF
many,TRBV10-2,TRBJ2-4,CASSEQSGQGANIQYF
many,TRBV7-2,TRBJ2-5,CASSTTGLQETQYF
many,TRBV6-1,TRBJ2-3,CASRVGDSPSTDTQYF
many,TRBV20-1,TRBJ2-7,CSAESGKNYEQYF
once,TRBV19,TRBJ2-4,CASSTRTGGEIAF
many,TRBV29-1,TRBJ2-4,CSVEDIQAGGLSIQYF
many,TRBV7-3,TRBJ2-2,CASSLIRTANTGELFF
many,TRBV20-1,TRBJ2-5,CSALAGGETQYF
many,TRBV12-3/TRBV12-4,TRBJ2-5,CASRGGGAGEETQYF
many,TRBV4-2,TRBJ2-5,CASSPTSGREIETQYF
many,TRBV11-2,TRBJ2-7,CASSSEPPDRLLLGEQYF
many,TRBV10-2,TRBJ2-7,CASSESLPGPGSSYEQYF
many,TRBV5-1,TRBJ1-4,CASSLLQGDEKLFF
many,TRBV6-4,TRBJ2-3,CASSEVAGSTDTQYF
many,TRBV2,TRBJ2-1,CASRKKRTEPLAYNEQFF
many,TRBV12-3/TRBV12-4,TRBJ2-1,CASRLQGINEQFF
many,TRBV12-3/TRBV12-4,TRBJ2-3,CASTFYRGRSTDTQYF
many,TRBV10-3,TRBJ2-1,CAISEPPWTGYNEQFF
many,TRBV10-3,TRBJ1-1,CAISGTGSVNTEAFF
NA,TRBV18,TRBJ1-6,CASSPVGRGLSPLHF
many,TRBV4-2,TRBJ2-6,CASSQEQAGHVLTF
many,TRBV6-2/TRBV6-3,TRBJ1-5,CASTEFANQPQHF